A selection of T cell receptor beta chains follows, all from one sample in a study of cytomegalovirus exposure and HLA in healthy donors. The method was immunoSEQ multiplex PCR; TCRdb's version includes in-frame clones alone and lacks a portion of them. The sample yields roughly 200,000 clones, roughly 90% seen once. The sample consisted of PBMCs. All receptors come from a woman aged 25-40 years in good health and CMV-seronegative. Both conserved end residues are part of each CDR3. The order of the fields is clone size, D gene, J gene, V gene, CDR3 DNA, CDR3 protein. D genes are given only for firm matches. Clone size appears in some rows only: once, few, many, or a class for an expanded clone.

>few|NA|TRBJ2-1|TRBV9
TGTGCCAGCAGCGTAGATGCGCCACAGCCTCACAATGAGCAGTTCTTC
CASSVDAPQPHNEQFF
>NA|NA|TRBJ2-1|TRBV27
TGTGCCAGCAGTTTATCCCTCACCGGGGCCTACAATGAGCAGTTCTTC
CASSLSLTGAYNEQFF
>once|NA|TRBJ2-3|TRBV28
TGTGCCAGCAGCGGTGGTACCGGCACAGATACGCAGTATTTT
CASSGGTGTDTQYF
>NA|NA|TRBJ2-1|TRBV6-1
TGTGCCAGCAGTGATGCCGGGAACTTCTTCAATGAGCAGTTCTTC
CASSDAGNFFNEQFF
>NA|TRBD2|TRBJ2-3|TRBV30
TGTGCCTGGAGTGGGACTAGAACAGATACGCAGTATTTT
CAWSGTRTDTQYF
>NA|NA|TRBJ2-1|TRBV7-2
TGTGCCAGCAGCTTATCGCTGGGGGCATCCTACAATGAGCAGTTCTTC
CASSLSLGASYNEQFF
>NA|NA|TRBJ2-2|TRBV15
TGTGCCACCGGCAGCGGCGGCGAGAACACCGGGGAGCTGTTTTTT
CATGSGGENTGELFF
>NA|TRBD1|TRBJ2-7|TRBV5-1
TGCGCCAGCAGTTTAGACAGGGGGACGAGCTCCTACGAGCAGTACTTC
CASSLDRGTSSYEQYF
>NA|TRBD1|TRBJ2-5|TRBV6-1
TGTGCCAGCAGTGGTACCGGGACAGGGGAGGAGACCCAGTACTTC
CASSGTGTGEETQYF
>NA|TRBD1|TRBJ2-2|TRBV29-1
TGCAGCTGGACAGGACCCACCGGGGAGCTGTTTTTT
CSWTGPTGELFF
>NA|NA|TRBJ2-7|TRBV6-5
TGTGCCAGTCATCCTCTAACCTCCCTCTACGAGCAGTACTTC
CASHPLTSLYEQYF
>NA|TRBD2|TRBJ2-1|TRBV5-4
TGTGCCAGCAGCTATCTAGCGGGGCTCTCCTACAATGAGCAGTTCTTC
CASSYLAGLSYNEQFF
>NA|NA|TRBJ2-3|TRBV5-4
TGTGCCAGCAGCAGCAGTGCGTTCGGGGATACGCAGTATTTT
CASSSSAFGDTQYF
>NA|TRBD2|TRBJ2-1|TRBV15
TGTGCCACCAGCAGAGATCGACTAGCGTCCTACAATGAGCAGTTCTTC
CATSRDRLASYNEQFF
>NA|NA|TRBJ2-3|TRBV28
TGTGCCAGCGGCCTGACTAGTTTGCCCCGGGCAGATACGCAGTATTTT
CASGLTSLPRADTQYF
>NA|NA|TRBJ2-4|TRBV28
TGTGCCAGCAGTTCCCGATATCTGGGGGGAGGTAACATTCAGTACTTC
CASSSRYLGGGNIQYF
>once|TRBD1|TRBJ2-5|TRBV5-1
TGCGCCAGCAGCTTTCGACAGGGCCCCCAAGAGACCCAGTACTTC
CASSFRQGPQETQYF
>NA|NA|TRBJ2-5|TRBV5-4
TGTGCCAGCAGCTTAACAGGACCTCAAGAGACCCAGTACTTC
CASSLTGPQETQYF
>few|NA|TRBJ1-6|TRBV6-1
TGTGCCAGCAGTGATGTAACAGGGCATTCACCCCTCCACTTT
CASSDVTGHSPLHF
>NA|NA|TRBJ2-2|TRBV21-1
TGTGCCAGCAGTACCGAACTAGCGGGAGAACACACCGGGGAGCTGTTTTTT
CASSTELAGEHTGELFF
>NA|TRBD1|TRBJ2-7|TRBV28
TGTGCCAGCCCTACCTCCCGGGACAGGGACCATTGTAAGCAGTACTTC
CASPTSRDRDHCKQYF
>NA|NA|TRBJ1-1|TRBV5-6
TGTGCCAGCAGCGGCGCGACAGAGTTGAACACTGAAGCTTTCTTT
CASSGATELNTEAFF
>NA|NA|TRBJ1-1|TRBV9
TGTGCCAGCAGCTTCTTCGCAGGGATGAACACTGAAGCTTTCTTT
CASSFFAGMNTEAFF